In this sample, the clone carrying this T cell receptor (beta chain) turned up many times. Its target is unknown. TCR beta CDR3 region amplification was performed from RNA transcripts. HTBI primers drove first-round RT-PCR of the TCR CDR3. Via MiXCR, TCRdb re-called the multiplex PCR reads, giving one row per CDR3 protein. Here the sample spans around 180,000 distinct CDR3 sequences, about 15% being singletons. This entry belongs to a study of T cells in Graves' hyperthyroidism and ophthalmopathy. Study outcomes and limitations: Blood also carried most thyroid clonotypes expanded above 0.001.

Germline CDR1 is ENHRY and CDR2 is SYGVKD. The CDR3 length is 14 residues. The junction had 4 bases not matched to a gene; V was cut back by 3 bases and J by 4 bases. Patients were excluded for uncontrolled infection, other autoimmune disease, pregnancy or lactation. For the diagnoses, clinical symptoms, serum thyroxine and TRAb, thyroid ultrasound and orbital computed tomography were used. V is TRBV10-3 and J is TRBJ2-7; 9 bases line up with TRBD1. This TCR was recovered from a woman in her 50s with Graves' hyperthyroidism. Sequenced material: blood. The CDR3 DNA is TGTGCCATCAGTGATGGGACAGGGATATACGAGCAGTACTTC. This translates into CAISDGTGIYEQYF.